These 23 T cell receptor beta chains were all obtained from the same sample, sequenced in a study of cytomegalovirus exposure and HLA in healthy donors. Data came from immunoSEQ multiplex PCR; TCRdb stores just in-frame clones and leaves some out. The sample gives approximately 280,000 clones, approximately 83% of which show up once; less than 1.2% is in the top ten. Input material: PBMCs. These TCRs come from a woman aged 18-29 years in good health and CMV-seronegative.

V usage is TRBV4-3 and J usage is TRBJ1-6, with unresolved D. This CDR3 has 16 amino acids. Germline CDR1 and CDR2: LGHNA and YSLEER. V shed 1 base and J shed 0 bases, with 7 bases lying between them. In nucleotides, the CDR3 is TGCGCCAGCAGCCAAGCGAGGAGCTCCTATAATTCACCCCTCCACTTT. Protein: CASSQARSSYNSPLHF.

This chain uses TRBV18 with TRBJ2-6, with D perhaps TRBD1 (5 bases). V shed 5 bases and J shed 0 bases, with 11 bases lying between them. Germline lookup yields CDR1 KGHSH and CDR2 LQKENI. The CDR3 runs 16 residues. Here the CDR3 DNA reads TGTGCCAGCTCATCCAGGGTTCTCTCTGGGGCCAACGTCCTGACTTTC. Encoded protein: CASSSRVLSGANVLTF.

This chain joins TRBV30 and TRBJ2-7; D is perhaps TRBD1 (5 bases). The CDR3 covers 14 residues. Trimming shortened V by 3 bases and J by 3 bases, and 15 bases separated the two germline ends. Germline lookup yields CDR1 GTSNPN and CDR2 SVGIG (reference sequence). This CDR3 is CAWSPPQGVYEQYF. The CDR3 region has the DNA TGTGCCTGGAGCCCCCCCCAGGGTGTCTACGAGCAGTACTTC.

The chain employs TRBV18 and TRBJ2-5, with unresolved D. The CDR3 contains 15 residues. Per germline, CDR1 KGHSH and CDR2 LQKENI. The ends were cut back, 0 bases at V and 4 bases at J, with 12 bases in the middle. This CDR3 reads CASSPPSGPGETQYF. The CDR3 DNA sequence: TGTGCCAGCTCACCACCATCTGGGCCCGGAGAGACCCAGTACTTC.

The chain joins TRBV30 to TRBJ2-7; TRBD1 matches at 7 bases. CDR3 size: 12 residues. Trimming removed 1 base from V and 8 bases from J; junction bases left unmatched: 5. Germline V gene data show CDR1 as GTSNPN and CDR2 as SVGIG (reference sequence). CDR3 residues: CAWSAPTGKQYF. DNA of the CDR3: TGTGCCTGGAGTGCACCGACAGGGAAGCAGTACTTC.

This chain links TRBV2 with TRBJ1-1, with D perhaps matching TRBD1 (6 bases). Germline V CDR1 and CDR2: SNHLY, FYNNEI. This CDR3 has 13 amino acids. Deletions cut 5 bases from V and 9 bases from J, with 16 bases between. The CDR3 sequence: CASSPTPRGQAFF. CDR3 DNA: TGTGCCAGCAGTCCTACCCCCAGGGGCCAAGCTTTCTTT.

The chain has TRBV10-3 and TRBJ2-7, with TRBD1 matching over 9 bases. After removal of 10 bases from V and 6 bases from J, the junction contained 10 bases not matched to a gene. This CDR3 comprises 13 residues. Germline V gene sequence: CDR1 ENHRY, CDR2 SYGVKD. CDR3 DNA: TGTGCCACTTACCGGGACAGGGACTCCGAGCAGTACTTC. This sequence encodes CATYRDRDSEQYF.

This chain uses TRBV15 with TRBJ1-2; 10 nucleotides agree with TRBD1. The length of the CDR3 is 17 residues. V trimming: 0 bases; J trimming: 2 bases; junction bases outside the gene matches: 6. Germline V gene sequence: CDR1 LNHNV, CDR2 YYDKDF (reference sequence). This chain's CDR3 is CATSRDRGQGLNYGYTF. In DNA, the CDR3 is TGTGCCACCAGCAGAGATCGGGGACAGGGGCTGAACTATGGCTACACCTTC.

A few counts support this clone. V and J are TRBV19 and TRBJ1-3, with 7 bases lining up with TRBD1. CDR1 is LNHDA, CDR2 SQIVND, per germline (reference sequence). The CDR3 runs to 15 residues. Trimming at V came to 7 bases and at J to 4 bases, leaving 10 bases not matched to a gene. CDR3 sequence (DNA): TGTGCCAGTAAACTCGAGGGGGCGAGCGGAAACACCATATATTTT. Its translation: CASKLEGASGNTIYF.

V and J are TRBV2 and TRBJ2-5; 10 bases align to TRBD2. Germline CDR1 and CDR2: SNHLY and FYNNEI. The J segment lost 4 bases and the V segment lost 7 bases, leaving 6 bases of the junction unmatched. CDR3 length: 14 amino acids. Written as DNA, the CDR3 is TGTGCCAGCATCCCGGGACTAGCGAGAGAGACCCAGTACTTC. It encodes CASIPGLARETQYF.

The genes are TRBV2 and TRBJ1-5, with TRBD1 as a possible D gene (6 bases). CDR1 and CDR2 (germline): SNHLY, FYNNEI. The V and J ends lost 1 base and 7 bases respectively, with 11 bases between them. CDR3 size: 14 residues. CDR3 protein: CASSEEQGKQPQHF. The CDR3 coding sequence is TGTGCCAGCAGTGAAGAACAGGGAAAACAGCCCCAGCATTTT.

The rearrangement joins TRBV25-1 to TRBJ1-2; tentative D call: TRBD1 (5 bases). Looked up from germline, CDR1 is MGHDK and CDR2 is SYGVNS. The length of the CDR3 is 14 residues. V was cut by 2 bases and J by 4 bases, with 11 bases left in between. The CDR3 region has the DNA TGTGCCAGCAGTGAACAGGGCTCCCTCTATGGCTACACCTTC. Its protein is CASSEQGSLYGYTF.

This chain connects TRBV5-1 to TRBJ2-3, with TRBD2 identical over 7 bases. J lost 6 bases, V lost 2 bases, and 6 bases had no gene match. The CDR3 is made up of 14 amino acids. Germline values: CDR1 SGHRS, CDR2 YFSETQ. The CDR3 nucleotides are TGCGCCAGCAGCTTCGTAGCGGGCCCCGATACGCAGTATTTT. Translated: CASSFVAGPDTQYF.

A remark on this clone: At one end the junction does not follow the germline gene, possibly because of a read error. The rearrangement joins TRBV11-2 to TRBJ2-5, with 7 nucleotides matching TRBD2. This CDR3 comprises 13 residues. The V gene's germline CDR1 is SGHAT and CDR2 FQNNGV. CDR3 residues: CASSLGLREADHF. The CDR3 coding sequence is TGTGCCAGCAGCTTGGGACTCCGGGAGGCCGACCACTTC.

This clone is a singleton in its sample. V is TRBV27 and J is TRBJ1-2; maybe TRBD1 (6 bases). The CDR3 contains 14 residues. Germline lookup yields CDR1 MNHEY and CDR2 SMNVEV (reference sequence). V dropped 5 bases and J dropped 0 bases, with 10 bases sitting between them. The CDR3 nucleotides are TGTGCCAGCAGTCTCAGGGGAGCTAACTATGGCTACACCTTC. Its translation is CASSLRGANYGYTF.

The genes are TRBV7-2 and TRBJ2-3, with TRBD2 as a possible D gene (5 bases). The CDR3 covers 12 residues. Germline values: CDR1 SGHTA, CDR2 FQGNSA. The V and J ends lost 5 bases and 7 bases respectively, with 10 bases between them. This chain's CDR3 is CASSLDYNTQYF. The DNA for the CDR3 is TGTGCCAGCAGCCTAGACTATAATACGCAGTATTTT.

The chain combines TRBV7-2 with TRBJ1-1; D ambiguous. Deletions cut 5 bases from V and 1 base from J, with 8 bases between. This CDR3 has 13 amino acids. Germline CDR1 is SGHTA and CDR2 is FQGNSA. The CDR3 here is CASSPDWNTEAFF. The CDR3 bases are TGTGCCAGCAGCCCCGACTGGAACACTGAAGCTTTCTTT.

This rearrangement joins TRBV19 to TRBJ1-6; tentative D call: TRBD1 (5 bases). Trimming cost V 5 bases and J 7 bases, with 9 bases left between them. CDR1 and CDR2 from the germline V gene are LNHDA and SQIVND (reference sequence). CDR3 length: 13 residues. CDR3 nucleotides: TGTGCCAGTAGTGGACACCAAAATTCACCCCTCCACTTT. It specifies CASSGHQNSPLHF. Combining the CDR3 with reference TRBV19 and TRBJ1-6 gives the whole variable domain DGGITQSPKYLFRKEGQNVTLSCEQNLNHDAMYWYRQDPGQGLRLIYYSQIVNDFQKGDIAEGYSVSREKKESFPLTVTSAQKNPTAFYLCASSGHQNSPLHFGNGTRLTVT.

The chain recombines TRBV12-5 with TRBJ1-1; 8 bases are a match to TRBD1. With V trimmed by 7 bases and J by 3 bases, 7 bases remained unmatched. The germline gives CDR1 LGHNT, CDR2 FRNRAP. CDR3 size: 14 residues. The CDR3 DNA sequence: TGTGCTAGTGTCCCTGGACAGGGCCACACTGAAGCTTTCTTT. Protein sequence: CASVPGQGHTEAFF. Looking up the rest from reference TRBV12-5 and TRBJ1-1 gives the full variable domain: DARVTQTPRHKVTEMGQEVTMRCQPILGHNTVFWYRQTMMQGLELLAYFRNRAPLDDSGMPKDRFSAEMPDATLATLKIQPSEPRDSAVYFCASVPGQGHTEAFFGQGTRLTVV.

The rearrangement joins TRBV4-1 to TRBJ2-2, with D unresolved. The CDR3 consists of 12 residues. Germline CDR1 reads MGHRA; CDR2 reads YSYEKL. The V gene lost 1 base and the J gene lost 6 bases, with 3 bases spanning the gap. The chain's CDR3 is CASSQVAGELFF. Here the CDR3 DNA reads TGCGCCAGCAGCCAAGTAGCCGGGGAGCTGTTTTTT.

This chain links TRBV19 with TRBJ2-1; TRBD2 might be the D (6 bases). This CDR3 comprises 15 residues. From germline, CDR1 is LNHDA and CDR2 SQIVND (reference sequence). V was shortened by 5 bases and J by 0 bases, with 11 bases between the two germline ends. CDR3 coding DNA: TGTGCCAGTAGTTTGGGACTGGGCTCCTACAATGAGCAGTTCTTC. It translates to CASSLGLGSYNEQFF.

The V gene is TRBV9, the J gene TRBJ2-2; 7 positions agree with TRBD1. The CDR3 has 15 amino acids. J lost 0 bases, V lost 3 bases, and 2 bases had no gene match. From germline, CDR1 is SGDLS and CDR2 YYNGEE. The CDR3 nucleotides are TGTGCCAGCAGCGCCGGGACAGCGAACACCGGGGAGCTGTTTTTT. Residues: CASSAGTANTGELFF.

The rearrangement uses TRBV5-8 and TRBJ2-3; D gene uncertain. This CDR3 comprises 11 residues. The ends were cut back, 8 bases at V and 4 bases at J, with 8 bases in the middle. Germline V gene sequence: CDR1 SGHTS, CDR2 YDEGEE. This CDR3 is CASVRSDTQYF. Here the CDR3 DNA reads TGTGCCAGTGTTAGATCAGATACGCAGTATTTT.